The 18 T cell receptor beta chains presented below share a single source sample, sequenced in a study of T cells after posttransplantation cyclophosphamide. Treatment was busulfan-fludarabine conditioning, a marrow graft, and cyclophosphamide on days +3 and +4. This table comes from immunoSEQ multiplex PCR, and its TCRdb copy is limited to in-frame clones, with some not included. The profile covers a few thousand clones, with 83% appearing a single time and 5.5% to 7% taken by the ten largest. This specimen consisted of CD4+ T cells sorted from blood, obtained around 240 days after a stem cell transplant with posttransplant cyclophosphamide. These receptors were taken from a young adult male patient who received an allogeneic stem cell transplant from a related donor, was CMV-positive, and had no GVHD. Some T cells may be transferred from the graft donor.

This clone was found a few times. The chain couples TRBV5-8 to TRBJ1-1, with D unclear. The CDR3 length is 15 residues. Looked up from germline, CDR1 is SGHTS and CDR2 is YDEGEE. V was trimmed by 4 bases and J by 2 bases, leaving 15 bases between them. The DNA for the CDR3 is TGTGCCAGCAGCACTCGGACGGCGGGAAACACTGAAGCTTTCTTT. Protein sequence: CASSTRTAGNTEAFF.

The chain employs TRBV9 and TRBJ2-5, with 7 bases identical to TRBD2. Trimming took 4 bases from V and 7 from J; bases not matched to a gene: 10. The germline V gene encodes CDR1 SGDLS and CDR2 YYNGEE. This CDR3 is 14 amino acids long. DNA for the CDR3: TGTGCCAGCAGCTTTGCGCGGGAGCGGGGGACCCAGTACTTC. It yields the protein CASSFARERGTQYF. Based on the CDR3 plus reference TRBV9 and TRBJ2-5, the full variable domain is DSGVTQTPKHLITATGQRVTLRCSPRSGDLSVYWYQQSLDQGLQFLIQYYNGEERAKGNILERFSAQQFPDLHSELNLSSLELGDSALYFCASSFARERGTQYFGPGTRLLVL.

The J gene is TRBJ2-5, the V gene TRBV18; perhaps TRBD1 as D (6 bases). Germline V CDR1 and CDR2: KGHSH, LQKENI. CDR3 length: 15 amino acids. V was clipped by 2 bases and J by 4 bases, with 14 bases between them. The CDR3 DNA is TGTGCCAGCTCACCAAGTGTGGGGGCGGGAGAGACCCAGTACTTC. This codes for CASSPSVGAGETQYF.

V usage is TRBV2 and J usage is TRBJ1-2, with TRBD1 identical over 8 bases. V was clipped by 5 bases and J by 7 bases; unmatched bases: 9. The CDR3 consists of 14 residues. The germline CDR1 and CDR2 sequences are SNHLY and FYNNEI. CDR3 sequence reads: CASSPRTGNGGYTF. The CDR3 coding sequence is TGTGCCAGCAGTCCTCGGACAGGGAACGGTGGCTACACCTTC.

By proportion, this clone is large. The chain couples TRBV10-3 to TRBJ1-5; weak D call: TRBD1 (5 bases). Trimming stripped 3 bases from V and 2 bases from J, with 14 bases between. Per germline, CDR1 ENHRY and CDR2 SYGVKD. The CDR3 contains 16 residues. The CDR3 region is CAISERGNGGNQPQHF. CDR3 nucleotide sequence: TGTGCCATCAGTGAAAGGGGCAATGGGGGCAATCAGCCCCAGCATTTT.

The V call is TRBV18, the J call TRBJ2-2, with D possibly being TRBD2 (6 bases). The germline gives CDR1 KGHSH, CDR2 LQKENI. The CDR3 runs to 16 residues. The V end was cut by 3 bases, the J end by 6 bases, with 17 bases between. CDR3 sequence reads: CASSPQGLEASGELFF. The CDR3 nucleotides are TGTGCCAGCTCACCCCAGGGACTCGAGGCTTCCGGGGAGCTGTTTTTT.

The CDR3 coding sequence is TGTGCCAGCAGGGTTGACTTTACTGAAGCTTTCTTT. It encodes CASRVDFTEAFF. The V gene is TRBV28, the J gene TRBJ1-1; D remains ambiguous. CDR3 length equals 12 residues. Germline CDR1 reads MDHEN; CDR2 reads SYDVKM. V lost 6 bases and J lost 5, with 10 bases in between.

This chain links TRBV9 with TRBJ2-5; 10 bases match TRBD2. Unmatched junction bases numbered 7, after V lost 0 bases and J lost 5 bases. Germline lookup yields CDR1 SGDLS and CDR2 YYNGEE. The CDR3 loop spans 16 amino acids. DNA for the CDR3: TGTGCCAGCAGCGTAGGTGCTAGCGGGGGTTATGAGACCCAGTACTTC. As protein: CASSVGASGGYETQYF.

On this clone: The junction and the germline gene differ at one end; a read error may be behind it. The J gene is TRBJ1-6, the V gene TRBV15; 8 nucleotides match TRBD1. CDR1 is LNHNV and CDR2 is YYDKDF in the germline V gene (reference sequence). The length of the CDR3 is 15 residues. CDR3 sequence reads: CATSRTGTGNSPLLF. CDR3 nucleotide sequence: TGTGCCACCAGCAGAACCGGGACAGGAAATTCGCCCCTCCTCTTT.

The chain recombines TRBV7-3 with TRBJ2-1; D is uncertain. Trimming pared 4 bases from V and 5 bases from J, leaving 6 bases between. The V gene's germline CDR1 is SGHTA and CDR2 FQGTGA. CDR3 length: 12 amino acids. CDR3 in DNA: TGTGCCAGCAGCTCTGTAAACAATGAGCAGTTCTTC. Translation: CASSSVNNEQFF.

V and J are TRBV7-2 and TRBJ1-3; possible D gene TRBD1, 5 bases. Trimming stripped 0 bases from V and 0 bases from J, with 6 bases between. Germline assignment: CDR1 SGHTA and CDR2 FQGNSA. This CDR3 contains 15 residues. This CDR3 is CASSLAGGSGNTIYF. The CDR3 region has the DNA TGTGCCAGCAGCTTAGCGGGGGGCTCTGGAAACACCATATATTTT.

This clone was detected only once. This sequence joins TRBV30 and TRBJ1-2, with D perhaps matching TRBD1 (6 bases). Trimming removed 5 bases at V and 1 base at J, with 8 bases between. This CDR3 is built from 12 residues. Germline CDR1 GTSNPN, CDR2 SVGIG (reference sequence). CDR3 DNA: TGTGCCTGGGCCAGGGGTAACTATGGCTACACCTTC. It translates to CAWARGNYGYTF.

The rearrangement links TRBV5-5 to TRBJ2-3; 8 positions match TRBD2. Losses at the gene ends were 0 bases for V and 2 bases for J; bases not matched to a gene: 5. The CDR3 spans 16 residues. Germline CDR1 is SGHKS and CDR2 is YYEKEE (reference sequence). CDR3 nucleotide sequence: TGTGCCAGCAGCTTGGGCGGGAGGCCTTTCACAGATACGCAGTATTTT. Residues: CASSLGGRPFTDTQYF.

The rearrangement links TRBV7-9 to TRBJ2-7, with D perhaps matching TRBD1 (5 bases). Trimming took 1 base from V and 0 from J, leaving 13 bases between them. CDR3 size: 16 residues. Germline assignment: CDR1 SEHNR and CDR2 FQNEAQ (reference sequence). CDR3 in DNA: TGTGCCAGCAGCTTAGGTCAGGGATTTTACTCCTACGAGCAGTACTTC. Its translation: CASSLGQGFYSYEQYF. The full variable domain, completed using reference TRBV7-9 and TRBJ2-7, is DTGVSQNPRHKITKRGQNVTFRCDPISEHNRLYWYRQTLGQGPEFLTYFQNEAQLEKSRLLSDRFSAERPKGSFSTLEIQRTEQGDSAMYLCASSLGQGFYSYEQYFGPGTRLTVT.

The V call is TRBV5-4, the J call TRBJ2-1, with 8 bases that match TRBD1. The junction had 5 bases not matched to a gene; V was cut back by 1 base and J by 5 bases. The CDR3 contains 15 residues. Germline V gene lookup returns CDR1 SGHNT and CDR2 YYREEE (reference sequence). DNA for the CDR3: TGTGCCAGCAGCTTGCAGGGGGCCGGACACAATGAGCAGTTCTTC. It codes for CASSLQGAGHNEQFF.

The chain is built from TRBV28 and TRBJ2-1; 9 bases are a match to TRBD2. This CDR3 comprises 15 residues. The germline CDR1 and CDR2 sequences are MDHEN and SYDVKM. V was clipped by 5 bases and J by 5 bases; unmatched bases: 7. The CDR3 sequence: CASSPPGLADNEQFF. In nucleotides, the CDR3 is TGTGCCAGCAGTCCGCCGGGACTAGCAGACAATGAGCAGTTCTTC.

The chain combines TRBV28 with TRBJ2-3; D is undetermined. V lost 6 bases and J lost 4, with 2 bases in between. This CDR3 is built from 10 residues. Per germline, CDR1 MDHEN and CDR2 SYDVKM. The CDR3 coding sequence is TGTGCCAGCAGCTCAGATACGCAGTATTTT. Its protein product is CASSSDTQYF.

The chain couples TRBV4-3 to TRBJ1-6; TRBD1 is a possible D gene (5 bases). The CDR3 runs to 14 residues. Trimming took off 6 bases at V and 10 bases at J, with 16 bases between the two ends. CDR1 is LGHNA, CDR2 YSLEER, per germline. The CDR3 coding sequence is TGCGCCAGCAGGATAACAGGAGATGGGTCACCCCTCCACTTT. Its translation is CASRITGDGSPLHF.